These 8 T cell receptor beta chains share one sample of origin, sequenced in a study of blood T cells in healthy people across ages. The second PCR ran roughly 7 to 12 cycles with a sample-barcoded 5' primer and J-beta primers. In TCRdb, the 5' RACE reads were re-called with MiXCR into one record per CDR3 protein. Altogether about 1.4 million distinct CDR3 sequences are present, 55% to 75% being singletons, with the ten largest covering 5% to 7%. The material sequenced was blood. The receptors stem from a man aged 18-30 years in good health.

A few counts support this clonotype. This chain uses TRBV5-8 with TRBJ2-1; 7 bases agree with TRBD2. Looked up from germline, CDR1 is SGHTS and CDR2 is YDEGEE. The CDR3 is 16 residues long. V lost 1 base to trimming and J lost 8 bases; unmatched junction nucleotides: 12. This chain's CDR3 is CASSLSVGTIEHEQFF. The CDR3 DNA follows: TGTGCCAGCAGCTTGTCGGTAGGGACTATCGAACATGAGCAGTTCTTC.

The CDR3 DNA reads TGTGCCACCAGCAGTTCCGGGGGGGACGGCTACACCTTC. It yields the protein CATSSSGGDGYTF. J is TRBJ1-2 and V is TRBV15; possibly TRBD1 for D (5 bases). The CDR3 consists of 13 residues. The V end was cut by 3 bases, the J end by 8 bases, with 13 bases between. Looked up from germline, CDR1 is LNHNV and CDR2 is YYDKDF (reference sequence).

The CDR3, as DNA: TGTGCCGGGAGGGCAGGGCGCGGTCCGTATGGCTACACCTTC. Amino acids: CAGRAGRGPYGYTF. This rearrangement joins TRBV6-2 or TRBV6-3 to TRBJ1-2; D might be TRBD1 (5 bases). CDR1 is MNHEY and CDR2 is SVGEGT in the germline V gene. The CDR3 runs 14 residues. V gave up 11 bases and J gave up 5 bases, with 21 bases separating them.

The CDR3 loop reads CASSTTGTGSGNEQFF. Here the CDR3 DNA reads TGTGCCAGCAGCACTACCGGGACAGGGAGTGGGAATGAGCAGTTCTTC. The rearrangement links TRBV7-9 to TRBJ2-1; 9 bases are a match to TRBD1. CDR3 length: 16 residues. The germline V gene encodes CDR1 SEHNR and CDR2 FQNEAQ (reference sequence). The V gene end was trimmed by 5 bases and the J gene end by 7 bases; junction bases not matched to a gene: 12.

As for this clonotype: Since a much larger clone is just one base distant, this may be a read error. This chain links TRBV2 with TRBJ2-7; D gene unclear. The CDR3 totals 14 residues. Germline loops: CDR1 SNHLY, CDR2 FYNNEI. The germline V and J ends were trimmed by 4 bases and 0 bases, with 10 bases remaining between them. CDR3 sequence (DNA): TGTGCCAGCAGTGTGCGGCGGAGCTCCTACGAGCAGTACTTC. Its protein product is CASSVRRSSYEQYF.

This clonotype was seen only once. The rearrangement links TRBV11-2 to TRBJ2-3; 10 positions match TRBD2. The J segment lost 5 bases and the V segment lost 5 bases, leaving 10 bases of the junction unmatched. CDR3 size: 16 residues. CDR1 SGHAT and CDR2 FQNNGV come from the germline V gene. For the CDR3, the DNA is TGTGCCAGCAGCCAGGCCCCCCTAGCGGGAGAAGATACGCAGTATTTT. Protein product: CASSQAPLAGEDTQYF.

V usage is TRBV5-5 and J usage is TRBJ1-4; the D is unclear. Trimming stripped 3 bases from V and 4 bases from J, with 13 bases between. CDR3 size: 15 residues. The V gene's germline CDR1 is SGHKS and CDR2 YYEKEE (reference sequence). CDR3: CASSSSGLFNEKLFF. Written as DNA, the CDR3 is TGTGCCAGCAGCTCGTCGGGATTATTTAATGAAAAACTGTTTTTT.

CDR3 protein: CASSSYRDHYGYTF. CDR3 DNA sequence: TGTGCCAGCAGCTCCTACAGGGACCACTATGGCTACACCTTC. The J gene is TRBJ1-2, the V gene TRBV7-2, with D perhaps matching TRBD1 (6 bases). The CDR3 sequence is 14 residues long. Germline CDR1 SGHTA, CDR2 FQGNSA. Trimming took 4 bases from V and 3 from J, leaving 12 bases between them.